This TCR beta chain was documented in a study of molecular identifiers for immune sequencing clone quantification. General study results and limits: Because of identical TCR molecules sharing a barcode, sizes of highly expanded clones could be underestimated. The study found clones above 20 RNA copies held over 98% of effector molecules and under 1% in naive cells.

Comment on this clonotype: Its specificity is not known. This may be a read error: a much more frequent sequence differs by one nucleotide.

CD8+CD4-CCR7+CD45RA+ cells were sorted as naive CD8 T cells. CDR3 length equals 15 residues. Per the germline V gene, CDR1 is SEHNR and CDR2 is FQNEAQ (reference sequence). Each CDR3 protein is one row after TCRdb ran MiXCR on the PCR reads. The data hold 300,000 to 400,000 distinct CDR3 sequences, with roughly 24% observed a single time. The clonotype originates from a human donor in good health. Some libraries in this study had Jurkat cell RNA spiked in. The chain is built from TRBV7-9 and TRBJ1-2, with 7 bases that match TRBD1. Sequenced material: naive CD8+ T cells from blood, with Jurkat cell RNA spiked in. Subset: FACS-sorted CD8+CD4-CCR7+CD45RA+ naive T cells. CDR3 DNA sequence: TGTGACAGCAGCCTAGGCCCGGGGACAGCCTATGGCTACACCTTC. Translated, it gives CDSSLGPGTAYGYTF.